These T cell receptor beta chains were read from a single sample in a study of post-analysis software for immune sequencing data. Each CDR3 protein gets one entry after TCRdb re-called the PCR reads with MiXCR. The sample lists roughly 800,000 distinct CDR3 sequences; just under 30% were seen once. The sample taken for sequencing was blood. The source of these receptors is a girl between 10 and 17 years old with multiple sclerosis. Both conserved end residues are part of each CDR3. The order of the fields is CDR3 protein, J gene, V gene, clone size. Size is omitted from some rows. Given values are once, few, many or a class for expanded clones.

CDR3 protein: CASSFPTDTQYF; J gene: TRBJ2-3; V gene: TRBV5-1; clone size: many
CDR3 protein: CASSLGRSHEQYF; J gene: .; V gene: TRBV7-2; clone size: .
CDR3 protein: CASSHSGTYNEQFF; J gene: TRBJ2-1; V gene: TRBV7-8; clone size: few
CDR3 protein: CASSYQGAREETQYF; J gene: TRBJ2-5; V gene: TRBV6-5; clone size: many
CDR3 protein: CASSGGSWDSYNEQFF; J gene: TRBJ2-1; V gene: TRBV5-1; clone size: .
CDR3 protein: CASSLVGTSYNEQFF; J gene: TRBJ2-1; V gene: TRBV7-2; clone size: .
CDR3 protein: CASSQSLTVHYGYTF; J gene: TRBJ1-2; V gene: TRBV4-2; clone size: few
CDR3 protein: CVSTYSGTSGGRTDAQYF; J gene: TRBJ2-3; V gene: TRBV3-1; clone size: .
CDR3 protein: CASRRTNEKLFF; J gene: TRBJ1-4; V gene: TRBV6-1; clone size: few
CDR3 protein: CASSLANSIDTQYF; J gene: TRBJ2-3; V gene: TRBV7-2; clone size: .
CDR3 protein: CASSFLSQEQYF; J gene: TRBJ2-7; V gene: TRBV7-9; clone size: few
CDR3 protein: CASTPGHEETQYF; J gene: TRBJ2-5; V gene: TRBV28; clone size: few
CDR3 protein: CASSPSGRPTDTQYF; J gene: TRBJ2-3; V gene: TRBV11-2; clone size: .
CDR3 protein: CASSPLQGANEKLFF; J gene: TRBJ1-4; V gene: TRBV18; clone size: .
CDR3 protein: CSAFPGQGDQPQHF; J gene: TRBJ1-5; V gene: TRBV20-1; clone size: .
CDR3 protein: CASSLVGQALNQPQHF; J gene: TRBJ1-5; V gene: TRBV27; clone size: few
CDR3 protein: CASSQADGGNNEQFF; J gene: TRBJ2-1; V gene: TRBV4-3; clone size: .
CDR3 protein: CSARDPRGAGNEQFF; J gene: TRBJ2-1; V gene: TRBV20-1; clone size: few
CDR3 protein: CAIRGLGPDTQYF; J gene: TRBJ2-3; V gene: TRBV10-3; clone size: few
CDR3 protein: CASSPKKGIEQYF; J gene: TRBJ2-7; V gene: TRBV7-9; clone size: .
CDR3 protein: CASQARQAQHEQFF; J gene: TRBJ2-1; V gene: TRBV6-1; clone size: .
CDR3 protein: CASSLKGRSSYNSPLHF; J gene: TRBJ1-6; V gene: TRBV7-9; clone size: .
CDR3 protein: CAIKGDRSRFEQYF; J gene: TRBJ2-7; V gene: TRBV10-3; clone size: .
CDR3 protein: CSARSSGAEAFF; J gene: TRBJ1-1; V gene: TRBV20-1; clone size: .
CDR3 protein: CASSLRTSGDPNEQFF; J gene: TRBJ2-1; V gene: TRBV5-1; clone size: .
CDR3 protein: CAITAGGTDTQYF; J gene: TRBJ2-3; V gene: TRBV10-3; clone size: .
CDR3 protein: CASSLNEGRETQYF; J gene: TRBJ2-5; V gene: TRBV4-3; clone size: many
CDR3 protein: CASSTYRATDTQYF; J gene: TRBJ2-3; V gene: TRBV7-6; clone size: .
CDR3 protein: CASSLGQGWSTDTQYF; J gene: TRBJ2-3; V gene: TRBV12-3/TRBV12-4; clone size: .
CDR3 protein: CASRGRTDSYEQYF; J gene: TRBJ2-7; V gene: TRBV19; clone size: .
CDR3 protein: CSAKVGGGYTGELFF; J gene: TRBJ2-2; V gene: TRBV20-1; clone size: .
CDR3 protein: CSARGSRGPGEQYF; J gene: TRBJ2-7; V gene: TRBV20-1; clone size: few
CDR3 protein: CASGDYHGTDTQYF; J gene: TRBJ2-3; V gene: TRBV27; clone size: .
CDR3 protein: CASSPSGRSYEQYF; J gene: TRBJ2-7; V gene: TRBV18; clone size: .